What follows are 19 T cell receptor beta chains derived from one specimen sequenced in a study of T cell responses to AZD1222 COVID-19 vaccine. Sequenced by immunoSEQ multiplex PCR; TCRdb stores in-frame clones only, minus some. The sample lists some 150,000 clones, approximately 95% occurring once. The material was peripheral blood, obtained on day 0 of AZD1222 vaccination. Receptor source: an adult in good health.

V gene TRBV3-1 (or the pseudogene TRBV3-2) combines with J gene TRBJ1-5, with D uncertain. Germline V gene lookup returns CDR1 LGHDT and CDR2 YNNKEL (reference sequence). V lost 7 bases, J lost 1 base, and 20 bases lay in between. The CDR3 is 17 residues long. The CDR3 spells CASITRPRVPSNQPQHF. CDR3 in DNA: TGTGCCAGCATCACCAGGCCGAGGGTACCAAGCAATCAGCCCCAGCATTTT.

The rearrangement links TRBV18 to TRBJ2-2, with 8 bases aligning to TRBD2. The CDR3 runs 17 residues. Germline CDR1 and CDR2: KGHSH and LQKENI. J was trimmed by 4 bases and V by 3 bases; bases with no gene match: 10. The CDR3 bases are TGTGCCAGCTCACCCCGGGGGGGGTCGTCGGGCACCGGGGAGCTGTTTTTT. It encodes CASSPRGGSSGTGELFF.

The chain has TRBV11-1 and TRBJ2-2; 7 bases match TRBD2. V was pared by 0 bases and J by 5 bases, with 9 bases of the junction left unmatched. This CDR3 is built from 17 residues. CDR1 and CDR2 from the germline V gene are SGHAT and FQDESV (reference sequence). This chain's CDR3 is CASSLATASGRTGELFF. Here the CDR3 DNA reads TGTGCCAGCAGCTTAGCGACGGCTAGCGGTCGGACCGGGGAGCTGTTTTTT.

V usage is TRBV19 and J usage is TRBJ2-2, with 7 bases identical to TRBD1. This CDR3 is 18 amino acids long. The V gene's germline CDR1 is LNHDA and CDR2 SQIVND (reference sequence). After removal of 7 bases from V and 4 bases from J, the junction contained 18 bases not matched to a gene. CDR3 sequence: CASTYTNPGQKLTGELFF. CDR3 nucleotides: TGTGCCAGTACCTATACAAACCCGGGACAGAAGCTCACCGGGGAGCTGTTTTTT.

The chain combines TRBV4-2 with TRBJ2-7; 8 bases align to TRBD2. The CDR3 loop spans 15 amino acids. Trimming took 5 bases from V and 1 from J; bases not matched to a gene: 7. Germline lookup yields CDR1 LGHNA and CDR2 YNFKEQ. The CDR3 here is CASSYDSGESYEQYF. The CDR3, as DNA: TGTGCCAGCAGCTATGATAGCGGGGAGTCCTACGAGCAGTACTTC.

The J gene is TRBJ1-6, the V gene TRBV2; the D is unclear. The CDR3 contains 10 residues. Germline lookup yields CDR1 SNHLY and CDR2 FYNNEI. Trimming removed 8 bases at V and 14 bases at J, with 10 bases between. The CDR3 sequence is CASELQTLHF. The CDR3 DNA follows: TGTGCCAGCGAGCTTCAAACCCTCCACTTT. The full variable domain, with the rest looked up from reference TRBV2 and TRBJ1-6, is EPEVTQTPSHQVTQMGQEVILRCVPISNHLYFYWYRQILGQKVEFLVSFYNNEISEKSEIFDDQFSVERPDGSNFTLKIRSTKLEDSAMYFCASELQTLHFGNGTRLTVT.

The CDR3 DNA is TGCAGTGACTCTGGAAACACCATATATTTT. Translating it yields CSDSGNTIYF. The chain joins TRBV20-1 to TRBJ1-3, with unresolved D. This CDR3 is 10 amino acids long. Deletions cut 7 bases from V and 0 bases from J, with 1 base between. Looked up from germline, CDR1 is DFQATT and CDR2 is SNEGSKA (reference sequence).

This clone appeared once. This sequence joins TRBV6-2 or TRBV6-3 and TRBJ2-7; the match to TRBD2 covers 8 bases. The V gene end was trimmed by 0 bases and the J gene end by 0 bases; junction bases not matched to a gene: 7. Germline CDR1 MNHEY, CDR2 SVGEGT. The CDR3 has 17 residues. CDR3 sequence reads: CASSYSVTGTSSYEQYF. CDR3 nucleotides: TGTGCCAGCAGTTACTCAGTCACAGGGACTAGCTCCTACGAGCAGTACTTC.

This clone showed up just a few times. The rearrangement links TRBV7-8 to TRBJ1-1; D perhaps matches TRBD1 (6 bases). CDR1 SGHVS and CDR2 FQNEAQ come from the germline V gene. CDR3 length: 14 amino acids. V was shortened by 8 bases and J by 2 bases, with 15 bases between the two germline ends. The CDR3, as DNA: TGTGCCAGCTCCGTTCAGGGGATCAACACTGAAGCTTTCTTT. Translated: CASSVQGINTEAFF.

The rearrangement uses TRBV5-5 and TRBJ2-3; TRBD2 matches at 10 bases. Per germline, CDR1 SGHKS and CDR2 YYEKEE (reference sequence). The J segment lost 1 base and the V segment lost 1 base, leaving 15 bases of the junction unmatched. This CDR3 spans 20 amino acids. For the CDR3, the DNA is TGTGCCAGCAGCTTGATTTATGGAGCGGGGGGGATCCACGGCACAGATACGCAGTATTTT. Translation: CASSLIYGAGGIHGTDTQYF.

The rearrangement joins TRBV3-1 (or the pseudogene TRBV3-2) to TRBJ1-4; TRBD1 matches 8 bases. J was trimmed by 3 bases and V by 2 bases; bases with no gene match: 2. The CDR3 sequence is 15 residues long. Germline CDR1 reads LGHDT; CDR2 reads YNNKEL (reference sequence). CDR3 DNA: TGTGCCAGCAGCCAACCGGGACAGGCTAATGAAAAACTGTTTTTT. Amino acid sequence: CASSQPGQANEKLFF.

This CDR3 is CASSLDQPAGREQFF. Written as DNA, the CDR3 is TGTGCCAGCAGCTTAGATCAACCAGCGGGGAGAGAGCAGTTCTTC. The gene calls are TRBV11-2 and TRBJ2-1, with 7 bases matching TRBD2. Germline-derived CDR1 and CDR2 are SGHAT and FQNNGV. The V segment lost 0 bases and the J segment 10 bases; nucleotides outside the gene matches: 9. The CDR3 contains 15 residues.

The rearrangement joins TRBV7-6 to TRBJ1-2; no clear D gene. Germline V gene data show CDR1 as SGHVS and CDR2 as FNYEAQ. Trimming took 5 bases from V and 8 from J, leaving 15 bases between them. The CDR3 covers 13 residues. CDR3 protein: CASSLRERGGYTF. The DNA of the CDR3 is TGTGCCAGCAGCCTGAGGGAGAGAGGGGGCTACACCTTC.

The rearrangement uses TRBV5-1 and TRBJ1-1; 7 bases are shared with TRBD1. Looked up from germline, CDR1 is SGHRS and CDR2 is YFSETQ. V shed 4 bases, J shed 0 bases, and the junction held 6 bases outside the gene matches. This CDR3 is 15 amino acids long. The CDR3 nucleotides are TGCGCCAGCAGCCCAGGACAGGCCATGAACACTGAAGCTTTCTTT. Translation gives CASSPGQAMNTEAFF. The full variable domain, completed using reference TRBV5-1 and TRBJ1-1, is KAGVTQTPRYLIKTRGQQVTLSCSPISGHRSVSWYQQTPGQGLQFLFEYFSETQRNKGNFPGRFSGRQFSNSRSEMNVSTLELGDSALYLCASSPGQAMNTEAFFGQGTRLTVV.

The genes are TRBV5-1 and TRBJ2-3; 7 nucleotides line up with TRBD2. Germline lookup yields CDR1 SGHRS and CDR2 YFSETQ. V was clipped by 5 bases and J by 2 bases; unmatched bases: 20. There are 19 residues in the CDR3. The CDR3 loop reads CASRLPDRTLASSTDTQYF. The CDR3, as DNA: TGCGCCAGCAGGCTCCCCGACCGGACACTAGCGTCCTCCACAGATACGCAGTATTTT.

The V gene is TRBV6-1, the J gene TRBJ2-5; 12 bases align to TRBD2. The CDR3 is 14 residues long. V trimming: 3 bases; J trimming: 7 bases; junction bases outside the gene matches: 3. Germline assignment: CDR1 MNHNS and CDR2 SASEGT. The CDR3 nucleotides are TGTGCCAGCAGTGAGACTAGCGGGAGTGGGACCCAGTACTTC. It yields the protein CASSETSGSGTQYF.

The chain carries TRBV27 and TRBJ2-1; D call uncertain. The V gene lost 3 bases and the J gene lost 8 bases, with 14 bases spanning the gap. CDR1 MNHEY and CDR2 SMNVEV come from the germline V gene (reference sequence). The CDR3 spans 14 residues. The CDR3: CASSLGWAHDEQFF. For the CDR3, the DNA is TGTGCCAGCAGTTTGGGGTGGGCCCACGATGAGCAGTTCTTC.

The chain has TRBV5-1 and TRBJ2-3; 9 bases map to TRBD1. The trim removed 5 bases at V and 4 bases at J, leaving 11 bases unmatched. CDR1 SGHRS and CDR2 YFSETQ come from the germline V gene. CDR3 length equals 16 residues. CDR3 sequence: CASSPPGQGSSDTQYF. The CDR3 nucleotides read TGCGCCAGCAGTCCGCCGGGACAGGGTAGCTCAGATACGCAGTATTTT. The variable domain in full, with the rest retrieved from reference TRBV5-1 and TRBJ2-3, is KAGVTQTPRYLIKTRGQQVTLSCSPISGHRSVSWYQQTPGQGLQFLFEYFSETQRNKGNFPGRFSGRQFSNSRSEMNVSTLELGDSALYLCASSPPGQGSSDTQYFGPGTRLTVL.

This chain uses TRBV7-6 with TRBJ2-1, with 12 bases that match TRBD2. The junction had 16 bases not matched to a gene; V was cut back by 5 bases and J by 8 bases. This CDR3 spans 18 amino acids. CDR1 and CDR2 from the germline V gene are SGHVS and FNYEAQ. This CDR3 is CASSRMSQTSGGRDEQFF. CDR3 nucleotide sequence: TGTGCCAGCAGCCGTATGTCCCAGACTAGCGGGGGTCGCGATGAGCAGTTCTTC.